The sequence of this TCR beta chain was determined in a study of OX40 agonist ivuxolimab in advanced cancers. Trimming cost V 0 bases and J 0 bases; bases outside gene matches: 4. The CDR3 sequence is 17 residues long. CDR1 is SGHVS, CDR2 FNYEAQ, per germline. The table came from immunoSEQ multiplex PCR; TCRdb's copy has only in-frame clones and leaves some out. The table records just over 40,000 clones, about 85% of them present only once. The V gene is TRBV7-6, the J gene TRBJ1-4, with 7 nucleotides matching TRBD1. The TCR was taken from an adult with an advanced solid tumor such as melanoma, head and neck, liver or kidney cancer. Here the sequenced sample was CD4+ or CD8+ T cells sorted from blood, taken in a trial of the OX40 agonist ivuxolimab. CDR3 sequence (DNA): TGTGCCAGCAGCTTAGCAAGGACAGGCGCAACTAATGAAAAACTGTTTTTT. Amino acid sequence: CASSLARTGATNEKLFF.